Ten or more counts support the clone carrying this TCR beta chain. This entry is derived from a study of neurological immune-mediated disorders. Described time point: longitudinal time-point 2. TCRdb recomputed calls from the 5' RACE reads with MiXCR, one row per CDR3 protein. This sample has tens of thousands of distinct CDR3 sequences; 5% to 6.5% occur once, and the top ten carry roughly 7.3%. Germline CDR1 and CDR2: SGHTA and FQGNSA. The V gene lost 0 bases and the J gene lost 0 bases, with 8 bases spanning the gap. This CDR3 spans 15 amino acids. The chain combines TRBV7-2 with TRBJ1-1; D is unclear. Sequences were obtained from PBMCs. The receptor comes from a woman aged 60-75 years with multiple sclerosis. CDR3 coding DNA: TGTGCCAGCAGCTTAGCCTGGGCGATGAACACTGAAGCTTTCTTT. Its protein product is CASSLAWAMNTEAFF.